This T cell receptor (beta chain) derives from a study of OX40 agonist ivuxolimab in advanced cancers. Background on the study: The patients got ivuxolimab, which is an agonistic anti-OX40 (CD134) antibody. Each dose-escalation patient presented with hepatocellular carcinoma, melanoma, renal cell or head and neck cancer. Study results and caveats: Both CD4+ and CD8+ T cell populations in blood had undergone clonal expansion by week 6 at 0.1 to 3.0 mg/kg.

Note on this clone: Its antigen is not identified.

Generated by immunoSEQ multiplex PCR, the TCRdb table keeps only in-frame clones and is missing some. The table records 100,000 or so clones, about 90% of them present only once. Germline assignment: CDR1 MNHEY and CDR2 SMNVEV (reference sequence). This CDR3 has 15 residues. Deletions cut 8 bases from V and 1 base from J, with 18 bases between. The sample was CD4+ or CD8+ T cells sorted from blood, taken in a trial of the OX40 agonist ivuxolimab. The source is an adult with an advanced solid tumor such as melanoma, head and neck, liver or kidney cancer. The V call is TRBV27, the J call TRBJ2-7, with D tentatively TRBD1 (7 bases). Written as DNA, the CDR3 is TGTGCCAGCCGGCAGGAGGGGGCCTTTTCCTACGAGCAGTACTTC. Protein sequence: CASRQEGAFSYEQYF.